This entry lists 22 T cell receptor beta chains sequenced from one sample in a study of post-analysis software for immune sequencing data. Their cognate antigens are unknown. Libraries were made from TCR beta cDNA, and they carried unique molecular identifiers. TCRdb reprocessed the PCR reads via MiXCR and lists one record per CDR3 protein. The table lists hundreds of thousands of distinct CDR3 sequences, 59% of them singletons. Study observations and caveats: TRBV5-6, TRBV5-1 and TRBV20-1 belonged to a set of about 5 TRBV segments that were more frequent in patients than controls.

What was sequenced was blood. The receptors come from a girl between 2 and 10 years old with multiple sclerosis.

The rearrangement uses TRBV6-2 or TRBV6-3 and TRBJ2-6; D is possibly TRBD2 (6 bases). CDR3 length: 18 amino acids. Trimming took off 8 bases at V and 0 bases at J, with 20 bases between the two ends. In germline, CDR1 is MNHEY, CDR2 SVGEGT. The CDR3 spells CASRLETGTYSGANVLTF. The CDR3 bases are TGTGCCAGCCGCTTGGAAACCGGGACTTACTCTGGGGCCAACGTCCTGACTTTC.

V gene TRBV24-1 combines with J gene TRBJ2-1, with no clear D. V was cut by 4 bases and J by 3 bases, with 12 bases left in between. This CDR3 is 15 amino acids long. Germline V gene data show CDR1 as KGHDR and CDR2 as SFDVKD. This CDR3 is CATSDPTVLYNEQFF. In DNA form, the CDR3 reads TGTGCCACCAGTGACCCTACTGTACTCTACAATGAGCAGTTCTTC.

V gene TRBV2 combines with J gene TRBJ2-7; 8 bases fit TRBD2. The CDR3 extends over 13 amino acids. Germline loops: CDR1 SNHLY, CDR2 FYNNEI. J lost 4 bases, V lost 7 bases, and 6 bases had no gene match. The CDR3 DNA sequence: TGTGCCAGCAAAGCGGGAGTAGTATACGAGCAGTACTTC. It is translated as CASKAGVVYEQYF.

In this sample, this clonotype turned up once. The rearrangement links TRBV20-1 to TRBJ2-7, with 7 bases fitting TRBD1. The germline V gene encodes CDR1 DFQATT and CDR2 SNEGSKA (reference sequence). The trim removed 3 bases at V and 6 bases at J, leaving 8 bases unmatched. The CDR3 contains 13 residues. The CDR3 loop is CSARAGDSLEQYF. The CDR3 DNA follows: TGCAGTGCTAGGGCAGGGGACAGTCTCGAGCAGTACTTC.

This clonotype was seen a handful of times. The rearrangement joins TRBV29-1 to TRBJ2-3, with 9 positions matching TRBD1. CDR3 length equals 13 residues. CDR1 is SQVTM, CDR2 ANQGSEA, per germline. V lost 6 bases and J lost 3; bases outside the gene matches: 4. CDR3 sequence: CSVDGQGTDTQYF. CDR3 coding DNA: TGCAGCGTAGACGGACAGGGGACAGATACGCAGTATTTT.

This clonotype was detected only a few times. The chain links TRBV9 to TRBJ2-7, with 7 bases aligning to TRBD2. This CDR3 is 12 amino acids long. V was pared by 4 bases and J by 3 bases, with 1 base of the junction left unmatched. Germline loops: CDR1 SGDLS, CDR2 YYNGEE. For the CDR3, the DNA is TGTGCCAGCAGCCGGGGGGACTACGAGCAGTACTTC. This translates into CASSRGDYEQYF. The variable domain in full, with the rest retrieved from reference TRBV9 and TRBJ2-7, is DSGVTQTPKHLITATGQRVTLRCSPRSGDLSVYWYQQSLDQGLQFLIQYYNGEERAKGNILERFSAQQFPDLHSELNLSSLELGDSALYFCASSRGDYEQYFGPGTRLTVT.

This clonotype has a count of ten or more. This chain connects TRBV29-1 to TRBJ1-2, with 7 bases matching TRBD1. The germline V gene encodes CDR1 SQVTM and CDR2 ANQGSEA. The J segment lost 7 bases and the V segment lost 6 bases, leaving 5 bases of the junction unmatched. The CDR3 consists of 11 residues. The CDR3 loop reads CSVQAGGGYTF. The CDR3 DNA is TGCAGCGTCCAAGCAGGGGGTGGCTACACCTTC.

The chain links TRBV25-1 to TRBJ2-5, with D possibly TRBD1 on 6 matching bases. CDR1 is MGHDK and CDR2 is SYGVNS in the germline V gene. CDR3 length: 17 amino acids. Between the trimmed V and J ends, which lost 2 bases and 0 bases, there was a span of 16 bases. CDR3 residues: CASSETPATGDQETQYF. CDR3 sequence (DNA): TGTGCCAGCAGTGAAACCCCAGCGACAGGAGACCAAGAGACCCAGTACTTC. The full variable domain, in which reference TRBV25-1 and TRBJ2-5 provide the parts outside the CDR3, is EADIYQTPRYLVIGTGKKITLECSQTMGHDKMYWYQQDPGMELHLIHYSYGVNSTEKGDLSSESTVSRIRTEHFPLTLESARPSHTSQYLCASSETPATGDQETQYFGPGTRLLVL.

The V call is TRBV5-1, the J call TRBJ2-7; D gene uncertain. The V end lost 4 bases, the J end lost 1 base, and 9 bases lay between the germline ends. The CDR3 is 13 residues long. CDR1 is SGHRS and CDR2 is YFSETQ in the germline V gene. This CDR3 is CASSNPPSYEQYF. As DNA, the CDR3 is TGCGCCAGCAGCAACCCCCCTTCCTACGAGCAGTACTTC.

A single count supports this clonotype. V and J are TRBV6-1 and TRBJ2-4, with 7 nucleotides matching TRBD2. The DNA end favors TRBJ2-5, so the J call may be wrong. The CDR3 is 16 residues long. Germline V gives CDR1 MNHNS, CDR2 SASEGT. CDR3 residues: CASSEIDGPPGGTQYF. The DNA of the CDR3 is TGTGCCAGCAGTGAAATCGACGGGCCCCCGGGGGGGACCCAGTACTTC.

The chain couples TRBV5-5 to TRBJ2-5; D is perhaps TRBD2 (7 bases). The end of the DNA is better explained by TRBJ2-7, so the J call may be wrong. There are 12 residues in the CDR3. Looked up from germline, CDR1 is SGHKS and CDR2 is YYEKEE (reference sequence). The CDR3 region has the DNA TGTGCCAGCAGCTCAGGGGAGGGCGAGCAGTACTTC. Translation gives CASSSGEGEQYF.

V gene TRBV6-6 combines with J gene TRBJ2-5; no reliable D call. Trimming took 0 bases from V and 5 from J, leaving 16 bases between them. The CDR3 contains 16 residues. Germline V gene data show CDR1 as MNHNY and CDR2 as SVGAGI (reference sequence). CDR3 nucleotides: TGTGCCAGCAGTTACTCGCCAGGCCTGACGGCTGAGACCCAGTACTTC. Translation: CASSYSPGLTAETQYF.

This chain uses TRBV10-3 with TRBJ2-5; 8 bases are shared with TRBD1. The J call could be wrong; TRBJ2-7 is a better fit for the DNA end. The CDR3 has 15 amino acids. Germline CDR1 and CDR2: ENHRY and SYGVKD. The CDR3 region is CAIRKDGTGAYEQYF. The DNA for the CDR3 is TGTGCCATCAGAAAAGACGGGACAGGAGCATACGAGCAGTACTTC.

In its sample, this clonotype was seen a few times. The chain uses TRBV12-3 or TRBV12-4 and TRBJ2-3; D ambiguous. The length of the CDR3 is 13 residues. The V gene lost 6 bases and the J gene lost 6 bases, with 13 bases spanning the gap. The CDR3 region has the DNA TGTGCCAGCAGGGCCGGCTCGCTCGATACGCAGTATTTT. This translates into CASRAGSLDTQYF.

This clonotype was observed a few times. The chain recombines TRBV7-9 with TRBJ1-2, with TRBD1 matching 9 bases. The length of the CDR3 is 15 residues. Germline trimming cut 7 bases from V and 4 bases from J; bases unmatched to any gene: 10. CDR1 is SEHNR and CDR2 is FQNEAQ in the germline V gene (reference sequence). The DNA of the CDR3 is TGTGCCAGCATCCCGATGGGACAGGGCCTCTATGGCTACACCTTC. Translating it yields CASIPMGQGLYGYTF.

This chain connects TRBV7-8 to TRBJ2-3; D is unresolved. V was clipped by 6 bases and J by 1 base, with 8 bases between them. Germline V gives CDR1 SGHVS, CDR2 FQNEAQ. The CDR3 runs 13 residues. The CDR3 coding sequence is TGTGCCAGCAGAGTGTTCGGCACAGATACGCAGTATTTT. Its translation is CASRVFGTDTQYF.

This clonotype came up a few times. The chain combines TRBV20-1 with TRBJ2-1; 10 nucleotides match TRBD2. The CDR3 totals 14 residues. Germline CDR1 is DFQATT and CDR2 is SNEGSKA (reference sequence). The V segment lost 3 bases and the J segment 7 bases; nucleotides outside the gene matches: 6. The chain's CDR3 is CSASQRLAGNEQFF. CDR3 in DNA: TGCAGTGCTAGTCAGAGACTAGCGGGTAATGAGCAGTTCTTC.

The chain is built from TRBV29-1 and TRBJ2-2, with TRBD1 matching 9 bases. The CDR3 covers 16 residues. Trimming cost V 0 bases and J 1 base; bases outside gene matches: 3. Germline CDR1 reads SQVTM; CDR2 reads ANQGSEA. CDR3 protein: CSVEDGGQGNTGELFF. The CDR3 nucleotides are TGCAGCGTTGAAGACGGGGGACAGGGGAACACCGGGGAGCTGTTTTTT.

J is TRBJ2-3 and V is TRBV7-2; 9 bases match TRBD1. V was pared by 5 bases and J by 1 base, with 4 bases of the junction left unmatched. CDR1 SGHTA and CDR2 FQGNSA come from the germline V gene. The CDR3 runs 15 residues. CDR3 in DNA: TGTGCCAGCAGCCGGGACAGGGTGGGCACAGATACGCAGTATTTT. This sequence encodes CASSRDRVGTDTQYF.

The chain joins TRBV20-1 to TRBJ2-3; D unclear. V was cut by 0 bases and J by 0 bases, with 7 bases left in between. CDR1 DFQATT and CDR2 SNEGSKA come from the germline V gene (reference sequence). CDR3 length equals 14 residues. The CDR3 nucleotides are TGCAGTGCTAGAGATCCGTTTAGCACAGATACGCAGTATTTT. Amino acids: CSARDPFSTDTQYF.

The gene calls are TRBV12-3 or TRBV12-4 and TRBJ1-2, with D possibly matching TRBD1 (5 bases). The germline V and J ends were trimmed by 1 base and 4 bases, with 10 bases remaining between them. The CDR3 is made up of 14 amino acids. The CDR3 DNA follows: TGTGCCAGCAGTTTAGGGGGGAGCGGCTATGGCTACACCTTC. Translated: CASSLGGSGYGYTF.

CDR3 coding DNA: TGTGCCAGCCAACCAGGGTCCTACAATGAGCAGTTCTTC. Protein sequence: CASQPGSYNEQFF. This chain links TRBV2 with TRBJ2-1, with D tentatively TRBD1 (5 bases). Trimming stripped 8 bases from V and 1 base from J, with 9 bases between. Germline loops: CDR1 SNHLY, CDR2 FYNNEI. This CDR3 has 13 amino acids.